This entry lists 2 T cell receptor beta chains sequenced from one sample in a study of CD8+CD57+ T cells in acquired aplastic anemia. Both TCR beta VDJ combination and CDR3 sequence profiling were carried out. Genomic DNA was the template for this profiling. TCRdb used MiXCR to reprocess the reads, holding one entry per CDR3 protein. The sample carries approximately 150,000 distinct CDR3 sequences, about half recorded once. Patients included in sequencing had previously demonstrated CD8+CD57+ cell expansion by flow cytometry. Sequenced: sorted CD4+, CD8+, or CD8+CD57+ T cells (not recorded which) from PBMCs. The receptors originated from a human donor with aplastic anemia.

This clonotype has a handful of counts. The rearrangement joins TRBV10-2 to TRBJ2-5, with D perhaps given as TRBD1 or TRBD2 (5 bases each). The CDR3 is 13 amino acids. Deletions cut 6 bases from V and 5 bases from J, with 13 bases between. The germline gives CDR1 WSHSY, CDR2 SAAADI. The CDR3 loop reads CASREARGETQYF. The CDR3 nucleotides are TGCGCCAGCAGAGAGGCGAGGGGTGAGACCCAGTACTTC.

The chain is built from TRBV6-1 and TRBJ2-7; D is perhaps TRBD2 (5 bases). The length of the CDR3 is 11 residues. CDR1 is MNHNS and CDR2 is SASEGT in the germline V gene. Trimming stripped 6 bases from V and 7 bases from J, with 10 bases between. CDR3 DNA sequence: TGTGCCAGCAGGGAGACGGGGGAGCAGTACGTC. Its protein is CASRETGEQYV.